The rows below give T cell receptor beta chains drawn from one sample of a study of radiotherapy plus CTLA-4 blockade in lung cancer. Assay: immunoSEQ multiplex PCR; the TCRdb copy retains only in-frame clones and omits some. The sample records 50,000 to 65,000 clones, about three quarters being singletons. The sample in question was peripheral blood, obtained from a patient treated with radiotherapy plus ipilimumab. These TCRs come from a human donor with non-small cell lung cancer whose response to radiotherapy plus ipilimumab could not be evaluated. The CDR3 runs from the conserved cysteine through the conserved F or W. Each record gives: CDR3 length, J gene, clone size, V gene, D gene, CDR3 protein, CDR3 DNA. A D gene is named only where the DNA matches it firmly. Part of the rows lack a size; the others show once, few, many or a class for expanded clones.

>17|TRBJ2-5|.|TRBV19|TRBD2
CASSMGGLAGDWKTQYF
TGTGCCAGTAGTATGGGCGGACTAGCGGGAGATTGGAAGACCCAGTACTTC
>12|TRBJ2-4|.|TRBV30|TRBD2
CAWSGGGSIQYF
TGTGCCTGGAGTGGCGGGGGGAGCATTCAGTACTTC
>13|TRBJ1-1|.|TRBV29-1|.
CSVGRGGRTEAFF
TGCAGCGTTGGGCGGGGCGGTCGCACTGAAGCTTTCTTT
>12|TRBJ1-1|.|TRBV29-1|.
CSVRGLNTEAFF
TGCAGCGTCAGAGGCTTGAACACTGAAGCTTTCTTT
>15|TRBJ1-2|.|TRBV5-6|TRBD1
CASSGGTGVWYGYTF
TGTGCCAGCAGCGGCGGGACAGGGGTGTGGTATGGCTACACCTTC
>11|TRBJ2-7|.|TRBV28|.
CASSTAYEQYF
TGTGCCAGCAGTACAGCCTACGAGCAGTACTTC
>14|TRBJ1-2|once|TRBV7-8|TRBD1
CASSPRDRGDGYTF
TGTGCCAGCAGCCCCCGGGACAGGGGAGATGGCTACACCTTC
>15|TRBJ1-2|.|TRBV10-2|TRBD1
CASSEPGGRPYGYTF
TGCGCCAGCAGTGAGCCAGGGGGGAGACCATATGGCTACACCTTC
>14|TRBJ2-4|few|TRBV2|TRBD2
CASSEQRDENIQYF
TGTGCCAGCAGTGAACAGCGGGACGAAAACATTCAGTACTTC
>15|TRBJ2-7|.|TRBV5-5|TRBD2
CASSLKTGLAYEQYF
TGTGCCAGCAGCTTGAAAACTGGACTAGCTTACGAGCAGTACTTC
>16|TRBJ1-1|few|TRBV6-6|TRBD1
CASSGMWTGRSTEAFF
TGTGCCAGCAGCGGAATGTGGACAGGGCGTAGCACTGAAGCTTTCTTT
>14|TRBJ1-6|.|TRBV28|.
CASSFGRGIGPLHF
TGTGCCAGCAGTTTCGGGCGGGGAATTGGACCCCTCCACTTT
>15|TRBJ1-5|.|TRBV2|TRBD1
CASSTHRGSNQPQHF
TGTGCCAGCAGTACCCACAGGGGGAGCAATCAGCCCCAGCATTTT
>13|TRBJ2-1|.|TRBV28|TRBD1
CASSKTGGRGQFF
TGTGCCAGCAGTAAGACAGGGGGCCGAGGGCAGTTCTTC
>14|TRBJ2-1|.|TRBV9|.
CASSVGGSYNEQFF
TGTGCCAGCAGCGTAGGGGGCTCATACAATGAGCAGTTCTTC
>14|TRBJ1-5|.|TRBV5-5|.
CASSFSSTGQPQHF
TGTGCCAGCAGCTTCTCCAGCACAGGGCAGCCCCAGCATTTT